The clone carrying this T cell receptor beta chain was counted ten times or more. Alongside a J-beta primer mix, a sample-barcoded 5' primer served in a second PCR lasting about 7 to 11 cycles. Sequencing recovered at least 3 million CDR3-containing paired-end reads from each sample. TCRdb called the 5' RACE reads again in MiXCR, with one record for every CDR3 protein. The table includes hundreds of thousands of distinct CDR3 sequences, roughly 60% detected once. This entry is derived from a study of blood T cells in healthy people across ages. Germline lookup yields CDR1 LNHNV and CDR2 YYDKDF (reference sequence). CDR3 length: 19 amino acids. Trimming at V came to 1 base and at J to 1 base, leaving 8 bases not matched to a gene.

This clonotype originated in a man aged 25-40 years in good health. Sequencing was carried out using blood. The gene calls are TRBV15 and TRBJ2-6; 9 nucleotides align to TRBD1. The CDR3 DNA reads as TGTGCCACCAGCAGAGTCCGGGACAGGGTGAGATCTGGGGCCAACGTCCTGACTTTC. As protein: CATSRVRDRVRSGANVLTF.